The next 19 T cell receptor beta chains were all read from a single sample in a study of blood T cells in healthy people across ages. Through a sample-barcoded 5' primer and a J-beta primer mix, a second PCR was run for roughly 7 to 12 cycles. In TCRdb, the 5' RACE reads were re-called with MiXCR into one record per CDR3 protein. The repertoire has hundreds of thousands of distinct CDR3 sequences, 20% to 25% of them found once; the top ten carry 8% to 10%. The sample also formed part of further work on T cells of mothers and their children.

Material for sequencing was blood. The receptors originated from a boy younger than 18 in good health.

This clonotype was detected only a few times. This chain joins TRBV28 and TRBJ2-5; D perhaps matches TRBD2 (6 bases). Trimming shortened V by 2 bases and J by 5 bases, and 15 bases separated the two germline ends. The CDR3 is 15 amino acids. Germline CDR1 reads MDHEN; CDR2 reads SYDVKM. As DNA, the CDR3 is TGTGCCAGCAGTTTAAGGGCTAGCGAAGGGGAGACCCAGTACTTC. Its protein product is CASSLRASEGETQYF.

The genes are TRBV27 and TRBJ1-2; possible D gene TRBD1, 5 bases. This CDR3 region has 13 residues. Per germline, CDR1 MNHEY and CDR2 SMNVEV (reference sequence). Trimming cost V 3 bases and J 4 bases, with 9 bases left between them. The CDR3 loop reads CASSFNGAYGYTF. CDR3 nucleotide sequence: TGTGCCAGCAGTTTCAACGGGGCCTATGGCTACACCTTC.

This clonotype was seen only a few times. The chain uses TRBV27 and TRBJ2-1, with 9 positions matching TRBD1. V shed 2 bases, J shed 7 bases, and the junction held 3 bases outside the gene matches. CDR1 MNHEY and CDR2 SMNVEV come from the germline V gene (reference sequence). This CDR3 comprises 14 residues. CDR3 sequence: CASSLGTGRNEQFF. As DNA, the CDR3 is TGTGCCAGCAGTTTAGGGACAGGGAGAAATGAGCAGTTCTTC.

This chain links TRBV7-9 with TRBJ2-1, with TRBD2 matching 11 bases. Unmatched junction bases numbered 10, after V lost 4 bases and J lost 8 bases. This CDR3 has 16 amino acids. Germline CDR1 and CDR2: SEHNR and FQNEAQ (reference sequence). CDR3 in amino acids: CASSSNSGGAGHEQFF. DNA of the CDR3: TGTGCCAGCAGCTCTAATAGCGGGGGGGCCGGCCATGAGCAGTTCTTC.

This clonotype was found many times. CDR3 in amino acids: CSVDPAGAKETQYF. Written as DNA, the CDR3 is TGCAGCGTTGATCCAGCGGGGGCAAAAGAGACCCAGTACTTC. This rearrangement joins TRBV29-1 to TRBJ2-5, with TRBD2 matching 8 bases. CDR1 is SQVTM and CDR2 is ANQGSEA in the germline V gene. CDR3 length: 14 amino acids. V gave up 3 bases and J gave up 3 bases; unmatched junction bases: 6.

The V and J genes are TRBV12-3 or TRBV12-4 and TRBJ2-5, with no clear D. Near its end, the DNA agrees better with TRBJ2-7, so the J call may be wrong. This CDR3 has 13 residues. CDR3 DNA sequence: TGTGCCAGCAGTTTCTCATGGGCGGACGAGCAGTACTTC. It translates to CASSFSWADEQYF.

In DNA, the CDR3 is TGTGCCAGCAGCTTAGCGGGTCTCCGGGGGACCCAGTACTTC. Translating it yields CASSLAGLRGTQYF. The rearrangement uses TRBV7-9 and TRBJ2-5; a possible D gene is TRBD2 (5 bases). The CDR3 is made up of 14 amino acids. V lost 0 bases and J 7 bases, leaving 12 bases between the germline ends. From germline, CDR1 is SEHNR and CDR2 FQNEAQ (reference sequence).

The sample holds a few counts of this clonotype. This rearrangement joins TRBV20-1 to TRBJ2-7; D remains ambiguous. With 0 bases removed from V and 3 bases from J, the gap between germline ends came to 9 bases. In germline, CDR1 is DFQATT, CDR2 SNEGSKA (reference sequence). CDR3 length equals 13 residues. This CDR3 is CSARDGGNYEQYF. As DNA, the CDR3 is TGCAGTGCTAGAGATGGTGGGAACTACGAGCAGTACTTC.

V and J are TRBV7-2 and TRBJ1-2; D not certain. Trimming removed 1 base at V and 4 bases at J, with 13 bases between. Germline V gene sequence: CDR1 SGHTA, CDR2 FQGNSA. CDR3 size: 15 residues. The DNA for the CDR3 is TGTGCCAGCAGCTTAGTATTGGGCAGTTCCTATGGCTACACCTTC. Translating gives CASSLVLGSSYGYTF.

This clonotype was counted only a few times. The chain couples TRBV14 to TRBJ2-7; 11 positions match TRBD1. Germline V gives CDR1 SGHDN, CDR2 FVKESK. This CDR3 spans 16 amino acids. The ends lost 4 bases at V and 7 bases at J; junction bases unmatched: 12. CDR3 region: CASSPHGTGGLREQYF. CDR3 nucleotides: TGTGCCAGCAGCCCGCACGGGACAGGGGGTCTGAGAGAGCAGTACTTC.

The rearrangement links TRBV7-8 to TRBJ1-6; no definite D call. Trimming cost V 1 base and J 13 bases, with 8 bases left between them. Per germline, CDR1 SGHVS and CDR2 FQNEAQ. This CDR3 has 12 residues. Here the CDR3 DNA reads TGTGCCAGCAGCTTAGGGTCGGACCCCCTCCACTTT. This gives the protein CASSLGSDPLHF.

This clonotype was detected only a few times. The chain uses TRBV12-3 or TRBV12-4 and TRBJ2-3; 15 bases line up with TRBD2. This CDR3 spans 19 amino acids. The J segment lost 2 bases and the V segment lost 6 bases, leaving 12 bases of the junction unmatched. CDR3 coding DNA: TGTGCCAGCAGGGGACCCCCGGGACTAGCGGGGGGCTTCACAGATACGCAGTATTTT. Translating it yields CASRGPPGLAGGFTDTQYF.

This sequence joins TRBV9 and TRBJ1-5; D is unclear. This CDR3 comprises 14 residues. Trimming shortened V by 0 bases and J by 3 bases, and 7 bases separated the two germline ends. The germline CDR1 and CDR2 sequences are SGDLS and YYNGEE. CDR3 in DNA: TGTGCCAGCAGCGTAGGAGGCAACAATCAGCCCCAGCATTTT. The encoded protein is CASSVGGNNQPQHF.

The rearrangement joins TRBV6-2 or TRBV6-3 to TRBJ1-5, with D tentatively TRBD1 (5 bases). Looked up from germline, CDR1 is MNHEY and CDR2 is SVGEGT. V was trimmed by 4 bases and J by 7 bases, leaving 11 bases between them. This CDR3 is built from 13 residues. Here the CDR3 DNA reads TGTGCCAGCAGTTTGACAGAGGCCCAGCCCCAGCATTTT. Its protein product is CASSLTEAQPQHF.

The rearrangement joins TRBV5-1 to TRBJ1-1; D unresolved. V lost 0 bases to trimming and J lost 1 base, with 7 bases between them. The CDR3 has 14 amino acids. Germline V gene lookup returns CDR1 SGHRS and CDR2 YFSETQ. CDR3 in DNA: TGCGCCAGCAGCTTGGACAGCTGGAACACTGAAGCTTTCTTT. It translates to CASSLDSWNTEAFF. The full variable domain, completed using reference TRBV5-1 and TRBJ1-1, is KAGVTQTPRYLIKTRGQQVTLSCSPISGHRSVSWYQQTPGQGLQFLFEYFSETQRNKGNFPGRFSGRQFSNSRSEMNVSTLELGDSALYLCASSLDSWNTEAFFGQGTRLTVV.

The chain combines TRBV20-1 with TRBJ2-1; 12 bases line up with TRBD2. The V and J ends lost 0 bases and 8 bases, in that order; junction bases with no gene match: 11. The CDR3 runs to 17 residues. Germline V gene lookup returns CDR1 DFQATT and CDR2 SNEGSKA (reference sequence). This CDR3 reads CSARDGTSGPSGDEQFF. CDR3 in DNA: TGCAGTGCTAGAGATGGGACTAGCGGGCCCTCGGGGGATGAGCAGTTCTTC.

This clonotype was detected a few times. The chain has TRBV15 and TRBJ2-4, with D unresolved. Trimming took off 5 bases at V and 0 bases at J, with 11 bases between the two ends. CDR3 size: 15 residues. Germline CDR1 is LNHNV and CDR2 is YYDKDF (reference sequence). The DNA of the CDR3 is TGTGCCACCAGCCTAAGCCAGGTAGCCAAAAACATTCAGTACTTC. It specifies CATSLSQVAKNIQYF.

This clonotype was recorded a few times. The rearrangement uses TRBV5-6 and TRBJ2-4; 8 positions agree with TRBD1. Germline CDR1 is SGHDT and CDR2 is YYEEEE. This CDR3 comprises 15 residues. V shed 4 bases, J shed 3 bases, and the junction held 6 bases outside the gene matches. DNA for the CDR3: TGTGCCAGCAGCCGGTTGGACAGGGACAAAAACATTCAGTACTTC. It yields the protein CASSRLDRDKNIQYF.

CDR3 region: CASSLTTFSGNTIYF. The CDR3 DNA reads TGTGCCAGCAGCTTAACCACGTTCTCTGGAAACACCATATATTTT. The chain carries TRBV7-2 and TRBJ1-3; no clear D. The germline gives CDR1 SGHTA, CDR2 FQGNSA. The CDR3 has 15 residues. The V end lost 2 bases, the J end lost 0 bases, and 8 bases lay between the germline ends. Full variable domain (rest looked up from reference TRBV7-2 and TRBJ1-3): GAGVSQSPSNKVTEKGKDVELRCDPISGHTALYWYRQSLGQGLEFLIYFQGNSAPDKSGLPSDRFSAERTGGSVSTLTIQRTQQEDSAVYLCASSLTTFSGNTIYFGEGSWLTVV.